This is a list of T cell receptor beta chains from one sample in a study of technical replicates of blood from several donors. Clones were read by immunoSEQ multiplex PCR, and TCRdb kept only the in-frame ones, dropping some. Counted here are under 85,000 clones, around 94% occurring once; the ten biggest clones make up around 0.4%. Sample: T cells isolated from PBMCs. These receptors originate from a human donor in good health. CDR3s leave out the opening cysteine and the closing phenylalanine or tryptophan. A clone size is listed for some rows: how often the clone was seen (once, few, many), or a class if it is expanded.

j_call cdr3_length clone_size v_call cdr3_aa
TRBJ2-7 12 NA TRBV5-1 ASSLKQGGYEQY
TRBJ1-5 11 NA TRBV7-9 ASRRGSNQPQH
TRBJ1-4 11 NA TRBV6-1 AGREQGFEKLF
TRBJ1-3 13 NA TRBV6-1 ASSEGSNSGNTIY
TRBJ1-1 13 NA TRBV25-1 ASSESRGFHTEAF
TRBJ2-7 13 NA TRBV4-3 ASSQAGTEIYEQY
TRBJ1-2 13 NA TRBV5-1 ASSPGESVYYGYT
TRBJ2-7 13 once TRBV29-1 SVGDAQGALGEQY
TRBJ1-2 10 NA TRBV10-3 AISDGSYGYT
TRBJ2-2 16 NA TRBV23-1 ASSQSHNRTGSTGELF
TRBJ2-2 11 NA TRBV5-1 ASSLTSPGELF
TRBJ2-2 15 NA TRBV15 ATSLNLAGLYTGELF
TRBJ1-2 15 NA TRBV5-4 ASSPGQRTRANYGYT
TRBJ1-2 11 NA TRBV10-3 AISAEGASGYT
TRBJ2-1 12 NA TRBV9 ASSVIALDNEQF
TRBJ2-2 16 NA TRBV7-2 ASSLQLAGKYRAGELF
TRBJ2-1 12 NA TRBV7-2 ASSLVLANHEQF
TRBJ2-7 11 NA TRBV5-4 ASSLWLSYEQY
TRBJ1-1 12 once TRBV5-5 ASSFTGQSTEAF
TRBJ1-2 13 NA TRBV5-1 ASSSGTGGRYGYT
TRBJ2-3 12 NA TRBV27 ASSTWGGTDTQY
TRBJ2-7 14 NA TRBV9 ASSRFLALSSYEQY
TRBJ1-1 14 NA TRBV19 ASSIDNGGSNTEAF
TRBJ2-1 10 NA TRBV5-1 ASRVTGDEQF
TRBJ2-2 13 NA TRBV7-3 ASSSASAGTGELF
TRBJ1-1 12 NA TRBV11-2 ASSWSGLNTEAF
TRBJ2-7 12 NA TRBV5-8 ASSFTGERYEQY
TRBJ1-1 13 NA TRBV6-7 ASSYQGAPDTEAF
TRBJ1-1 14 NA TRBV2 ASSGRTARLNTEAF
TRBJ2-7 13 NA TRBV28 ASSTRLAGGFEQY
TRBJ1-3 12 NA TRBV5-6 ASSLASSGNTIY